This TCR beta chain was recorded in a study of T cells in localized non-small cell lung cancer. Study-wide results and limits: Sequencing was limited to one tumor region, leaving the possibility of heterogeneity open. A median of roughly 55 of the top 100 tumor clones appeared in adjacent lung, which was paired and uninvolved. Uninvolved adjacent lung had higher T cell clonality than tumor and all other tissues. Density of T cells in blood, when higher, went with longer overall survival.

As concerns this clone: Its antigen remains unknown.

Germline assignment: CDR1 MNHEY and CDR2 SMNVEV (reference sequence). V shed 5 bases and J 6 bases; nucleotides not matched to a gene: 13. This CDR3 comprises 17 residues. Generated by immunoSEQ multiplex PCR, the TCRdb table keeps only in-frame clones and is missing some. The data show around 26,000 clones, with about 92% seen just once and approximately 1% held by the top ten. This TCR was recovered from a woman between 35 and 75 years old with stage I lung adenocarcinoma. The sample here was peripheral blood, taken before any cancer treatment. This chain links TRBV27 with TRBJ2-1; TRBD1 matches 10 bases. The CDR3 nucleotides are TGTGCCAGCAGTCGACTCTTCGACAGGGGGCTTAGCAATGAGCAGTTCTTC. Translation: CASSRLFDRGLSNEQFF.